The 5 T cell receptor beta chains reported below all come from one sample, sequenced in a study of beta chain features in type 1 diabetes. Study outcomes and limitations: In all four CD4+ subsets, TCRB CDR3 length was significantly, moderately reduced in type 1 diabetes.

Their specific antigens are unknown. All of the isolated RNA was reverse transcribed, so expressed TCRB transcripts were sequenced. Sequenced by immunoSEQ multiplex PCR; TCRdb stores in-frame clones only, minus some. The table lists 150,000 to 200,000 clones, just over 8% of them singletons, with 0.54% in the top ten. The sample consisted of central memory CD4+ T cells from blood. These receptors were taken from a woman between 18 and 29 years old with type 1 diabetes.

This clone occurred a few times. V and J are TRBV18 and TRBJ1-1, with 8 nucleotides matching TRBD1. The V segment lost 6 bases and the J segment 5 bases; nucleotides outside the gene matches: 8. Germline V gives CDR1 KGHSH, CDR2 LQKENI. This CDR3 has 14 amino acids. Written as DNA, the CDR3 is TGTGCCAGCTCCCCCGGACAGGGAGGAACTGAAGCTTTCTTT. Its translation: CASSPGQGGTEAFF.

The chain joins TRBV21-1 to TRBJ2-5; no check of the table's D call, TRBD1, against the DNA was made. TRBV21-1 is given as a pseudogene. This CDR3 is built from 17 residues. CDR3 in amino acids: CASSYKQGQPKSETQYF. The CDR3 nucleotides are TGTGCCAGCAGCTATAAACAGGGACAGCCAAAATCAGAGACCCAGTACTTC.

This clone was detected many times. J is TRBJ2-6 and V is TRBV10-3, with unresolved D. The germline CDR1 and CDR2 sequences are ENHRY and SYGVKD. V lost 3 bases to trimming and J lost 1 base, with 10 bases between them. The CDR3 runs 16 residues. CDR3 sequence reads: CAISDYELSGANVLTF. CDR3 DNA: TGTGCCATCAGTGACTATGAGTTGTCTGGGGCCAACGTCCTGACTTTC.

This clone was seen more than once but under ten times. The chain employs TRBV6-4 and TRBJ2-1, with TRBD1 as a possible D gene (6 bases). V was trimmed by 3 bases and J by 4 bases, leaving 10 bases between them. Germline V gene data show CDR1 as MRHNA and CDR2 as SNTAGT. There are 14 residues in the CDR3. The CDR3 DNA sequence: TGTGCCAGCAGTGAACAGGGCCGGTACAATGAGCAGTTCTTC. The encoded protein is CASSEQGRYNEQFF.

This clone was found a few times. V is TRBV7-9 and J is TRBJ2-7; D unclear. Germline V gives CDR1 SEHNR, CDR2 FQNEAQ (reference sequence). The V end lost 5 bases, the J end lost 4 bases, and 6 bases lay between the germline ends. CDR3 length: 11 residues. In DNA, the CDR3 is TGTGCCAGCAGCCCAATTTACGAGCAGTACTTC. Translating it yields CASSPIYEQYF. Full variable domain (missing parts from reference TRBV7-9 and TRBJ2-7): DTGVSQNPRHKITKRGQNVTFRCDPISEHNRLYWYRQTLGQGPEFLTYFQNEAQLEKSRLLSDRFSAERPKGSFSTLEIQRTEQGDSAMYLCASSPIYEQYFGPGTRLTVT.